Shown below are 3 T cell receptor beta chains from a single sample sequenced in a study of CD8 T cells in ankylosing spondylitis. MiXCR, applied by TCRdb to the 5' RACE reads, yields one record per CDR3 protein. Here the sample spans around 130,000 distinct CDR3 sequences, roughly an eighth being singletons. The sequencing sample was made of blood, either unsorted or a sorted T cell fraction (not recorded which). The source of these receptors is a female donor with ankylosing spondylitis or in good health (not recorded which).

J is TRBJ1-1 and V is TRBV19, with D unclear. Germline CDR1 reads LNHDA; CDR2 reads SQIVND (reference sequence). This CDR3 is 16 amino acids long. V lost 7 bases, J lost 0 bases, and 18 bases lay in between. CDR3 in DNA: TGTGCCAGTACCACCTTGGGGTACAGTGTGAACACTGAAGCTTTCTTT. Encoded protein: CASTTLGYSVNTEAFF.

This clonotype was recorded many times. This chain uses TRBV5-1 with TRBJ2-1; D not resolved. This CDR3 is 15 amino acids long. The V and J ends lost 2 bases and 0 bases respectively, with 9 bases between them. CDR1 is SGHRS, CDR2 YFSETQ, per germline. CDR3 DNA sequence: TGCGCCAGCAGCTTCGGCTCAAGCTCCTACAATGAGCAGTTCTTC. This encodes CASSFGSSSYNEQFF.

This rearrangement joins TRBV12-3 or TRBV12-4 to TRBJ2-1, with 9 positions matching TRBD2. V lost 2 bases, J lost 7 bases, and 6 bases stayed unmatched. This CDR3 is built from 15 residues. The CDR3 loop reads CASSLRLAEGNEQFF. CDR3 in DNA: TGTGCCAGCAGTTTACGACTAGCGGAGGGGAATGAGCAGTTCTTC.